The next 23 T cell receptor beta chains were all read from a single sample in a study of cytomegalovirus exposure and HLA in healthy donors. PCR primers comprised 60 Vbeta and 13 Jbeta primers. Sequenced by immunoSEQ multiplex PCR; TCRdb stores in-frame clones only, minus some. The sample includes 130,000 to 150,000 clones, 73% seen only once; the top ten take 13% to 15%. Sequenced input: PBMCs. These receptors were taken from a human donor in good health.

The rearrangement joins TRBV6-5 to TRBJ2-2; weak D call: TRBD2 (6 bases). Germline CDR1 is MNHEY and CDR2 is SVGAGI. The CDR3 consists of 14 residues. V lost 8 bases and J 6 bases, leaving 16 bases between the germline ends. The CDR3 loop is CASDSASEAGELFF. CDR3 nucleotides: TGTGCCAGCGATTCGGCTAGCGAGGCCGGGGAGCTGTTTTTT.

The V and J genes are TRBV27 and TRBJ2-2; 8 bases map to TRBD1. This CDR3 is built from 16 residues. Per the germline V gene, CDR1 is MNHEY and CDR2 is SMNVEV (reference sequence). Trimming at V came to 3 bases and at J to 7 bases, leaving 10 bases not matched to a gene. The CDR3 protein is CASSFAQGAMGGELFF. CDR3 DNA sequence: TGTGCCAGCAGTTTTGCCCAGGGGGCGATGGGCGGGGAGCTGTTTTTT.

Only a few counts were recorded for this clone. The chain couples TRBV6-4 to TRBJ2-3, with D tentatively TRBD2 (5 bases). The germline V and J ends were trimmed by 2 bases and 0 bases, with 9 bases remaining between them. Germline CDR1 and CDR2: MRHNA and SNTAGT. This CDR3 region has 15 residues. CDR3 region: CASSDDGGSTDTQYF. As DNA, the CDR3 is TGTGCCAGCAGTGACGATGGCGGGAGCACAGATACGCAGTATTTT.

In DNA, the CDR3 is TGTGCCAGCAGCGGCGGAGAGGGGGCCTGGCGGTACGAGCAGTACTTC. Encoded protein: CASSGGEGAWRYEQYF. The chain is built from TRBV9 and TRBJ2-7; TRBD1 matches 7 bases. The germline gives CDR1 SGDLS, CDR2 YYNGEE. V gave up 3 bases and J gave up 4 bases; unmatched junction bases: 13. This CDR3 is 16 amino acids long. Variable domain in full (rest from reference TRBV9 and TRBJ2-7): DSGVTQTPKHLITATGQRVTLRCSPRSGDLSVYWYQQSLDQGLQFLIQYYNGEERAKGNILERFSAQQFPDLHSELNLSSLELGDSALYFCASSGGEGAWRYEQYFGPGTRLTVT.

This clone has a single count. The chain is built from TRBV9 and TRBJ2-7, with a possible D match to TRBD1 (5 bases). Germline V gives CDR1 SGDLS, CDR2 YYNGEE. V was pared by 4 bases and J by 4 bases, with 18 bases between. This CDR3 is 15 amino acids long. The chain's CDR3 is CASSPRDLSGYEQYF. CDR3 in DNA: TGTGCCAGCAGCCCCCGCGACCTCTCAGGGTACGAGCAGTACTTC.

This chain joins TRBV11-2 and TRBJ2-7; maybe TRBD2 (6 bases). Trimming removed 4 bases from V and 3 bases from J, with 22 bases in between. There are 17 residues in the CDR3. The germline CDR1 and CDR2 sequences are SGHAT and FQNNGV. The CDR3 DNA sequence: TGTGCCAGCAGCTCACCCGGAGGGATAGGAAAAAACTACGAGCAGTACTTC. It is translated as CASSSPGGIGKNYEQYF.

This sequence joins TRBV28 and TRBJ1-3; no firm D call. Trimming took 5 bases from V and 2 from J, leaving 10 bases between them. Germline CDR1 and CDR2: MDHEN and SYDVKM. This CDR3 comprises 14 residues. CDR3 nucleotides: TGTGCCAGCAGTCCGGGTGTGGCTGGAAACACCATATATTTT. This codes for CASSPGVAGNTIYF. The full variable domain, in which reference TRBV28 and TRBJ1-3 provide the parts outside the CDR3, is DVKVTQSSRYLVKRTGEKVFLECVQDMDHENMFWYRQDPGLGLRLIYFSYDVKMKEKGDIPEGYSVSREKKERFSLILESASTNQTSMYLCASSPGVAGNTIYFGEGSWLTVV.

V is TRBV5-4 and J is TRBJ2-7, with 9 positions matching TRBD2. The V and J ends lost 6 bases and 6 bases, in that order; junction bases with no gene match: 13. Germline V gives CDR1 SGHNT, CDR2 YYREEE (reference sequence). The CDR3 is made up of 15 amino acids. The CDR3 DNA reads TGTGCCAGCACTCCCGAGCGGGAGGCACAGGGCGAGCAGTACTTC. This gives the protein CASTPEREAQGEQYF.

The rearrangement links TRBV6-1 to TRBJ2-3, with 7 positions matching TRBD2. The J segment lost 7 bases and the V segment lost 6 bases, leaving 7 bases of the junction unmatched. The CDR3 consists of 13 residues. Germline lookup yields CDR1 MNHNS and CDR2 SASEGT. The CDR3 coding sequence is TGTGCCAGCAGGGAGCGGGATCTAAATACGCAGTATTTT. This sequence encodes CASRERDLNTQYF.

This sequence joins TRBV2 and TRBJ2-1, with 11 bases lining up with TRBD2. V lost 8 bases, J lost 0 bases, and 12 bases stayed unmatched. Germline V gene data show CDR1 as SNHLY and CDR2 as FYNNEI. This CDR3 comprises 18 residues. CDR3 bases: TGTGCCAGCCGCCAGACAGAACTAGCGGGAGACTCCTACAATGAGCAGTTCTTC. As protein: CASRQTELAGDSYNEQFF.

In its sample, this clone was seen once. This chain uses TRBV5-4 with TRBJ1-2; 10 nucleotides align to TRBD1. In germline, CDR1 is SGHNT, CDR2 YYREEE (reference sequence). The CDR3 sequence is 14 residues long. V trimming: 2 bases; J trimming: 5 bases; junction bases outside the gene matches: 3. CDR3 coding DNA: TGTGCCAGCAGCTTAGGGACAGGGGTTTATGGCTACACCTTC. This codes for CASSLGTGVYGYTF.

This clone has only a few counts. The V and J genes are TRBV27 and TRBJ2-7; D not certain. The V gene lost 3 bases and the J gene lost 0 bases, with 6 bases spanning the gap. CDR3 length equals 13 residues. The germline V gene has CDR1 MNHEY and CDR2 SMNVEV (reference sequence). The CDR3 here is CASSLLSSYEQYF. The CDR3 bases are TGTGCCAGCAGTTTGCTTAGCTCCTACGAGCAGTACTTC.

The chain uses TRBV11-2 and TRBJ2-3, with 9 positions matching TRBD2. The CDR3 is made up of 16 amino acids. V lost 1 base and J lost 2; bases outside the gene matches: 4. Germline values: CDR1 SGHAT, CDR2 FQNNGV. As DNA, the CDR3 is TGTGCCAGCAGCTTAGTAGCGGGGGCCCACACAGATACGCAGTATTTT. Its protein is CASSLVAGAHTDTQYF.

This clone occurred once. The genes are TRBV28 and TRBJ1-1; TRBD1 is a possible D gene (5 bases). CDR1 is MDHEN and CDR2 is SYDVKM in the germline V gene. The CDR3 has 17 amino acids. Trimming pared 5 bases from V and 7 bases from J, leaving 26 bases between. In DNA, the CDR3 is TGTGCCAGCAGTCCCATCAGTTTTACGGCGATGGGGGGTGAAGCTTTCTTT. Protein: CASSPISFTAMGGEAFF.

The genes are TRBV18 and TRBJ2-1, with TRBD1 identical over 8 bases. This CDR3 is 14 amino acids long. Losses at the gene ends were 3 bases for V and 3 bases for J; bases not matched to a gene: 1. Germline values: CDR1 KGHSH, CDR2 LQKENI. CDR3 sequence: CASSPGQGYNEQFF. The CDR3 DNA reads TGTGCCAGCTCACCTGGACAGGGCTACAATGAGCAGTTCTTC.

The rearrangement uses TRBV7-2 and TRBJ2-5; TRBD1 aligns across 7 bases. With the DNA end fitting TRBJ2-7 better, the J assignment may be wrong. CDR3 length equals 15 residues. CDR1 and CDR2 from the germline V gene are SGHTA and FQGNSA. The CDR3 DNA reads TGTGCCAGCAGCATAAGACAGGGATTCCCCTACGAGCAGTACTTC. Its protein product is CASSIRQGFPYEQYF.

The rearrangement uses TRBV11-3 and TRBJ2-1; 12 nucleotides match TRBD2. The CDR3 runs to 16 residues. Losses at the gene ends were 1 base for V and 7 bases for J; bases not matched to a gene: 5. CDR1 and CDR2 from the germline V gene are SGHNT and YENEEA. The CDR3 region is CASSLVGTSGRNEQFF. The CDR3 DNA reads TGTGCCAGCAGCTTAGTAGGGACTAGCGGGCGAAATGAGCAGTTCTTC.

This clone has more than one count but fewer than ten. This chain uses TRBV9 with TRBJ2-7, with 7 bases aligning to TRBD2. The V segment lost 0 bases and the J segment 5 bases; nucleotides outside the gene matches: 2. The germline CDR1 and CDR2 sequences are SGDLS and YYNGEE. This CDR3 spans 13 amino acids. The CDR3, as DNA: TGTGCCAGCAGCGTAGCGGGAGGAAACGAGCAGTACTTC. It specifies CASSVAGGNEQYF. The entire variable domain, with the rest obtained from reference TRBV9 and TRBJ2-7, is as follows: DSGVTQTPKHLITATGQRVTLRCSPRSGDLSVYWYQQSLDQGLQFLIQYYNGEERAKGNILERFSAQQFPDLHSELNLSSLELGDSALYFCASSVAGGNEQYFGPGTRLTVT.

The chain combines TRBV29-1 with TRBJ2-1; D not resolved. In germline, CDR1 is SQVTM, CDR2 ANQGSEA. V lost 4 bases to trimming and J lost 7 bases, with 14 bases between them. The CDR3 runs to 13 residues. CDR3 bases: TGCAGCGTTGGCGGCGAAATCGCTAATGAGCAGTTCTTC. Encoded protein: CSVGGEIANEQFF.

The rearrangement links TRBV10-1 to TRBJ1-3; D is unresolved. In germline, CDR1 is WNHNN, CDR2 SYGVQD (reference sequence). CDR3 length: 17 amino acids. Trimming took 3 bases from V and 0 from J, leaving 15 bases between them. Here the CDR3 DNA reads TGCGCCAGCAGTGACGGAGGATCTCAAGACTCTGGAAACACCATATATTTT. Residues: CASSDGGSQDSGNTIYF.

This clone was observed a few times. This chain links TRBV4-1 with TRBJ1-4; D uncertain. Germline values: CDR1 MGHRA, CDR2 YSYEKL. V was pared by 0 bases and J by 7 bases, with 12 bases between. The CDR3 totals 15 residues. The CDR3 DNA reads as TGCGCCAGCAGCCAAGATGAACAGTATGTTGAAAAACTGTTTTTT. It codes for CASSQDEQYVEKLFF.

The chain uses TRBV19 and TRBJ2-7; weak D call: TRBD2 (5 bases). Per germline, CDR1 LNHDA and CDR2 SQIVND (reference sequence). V was trimmed by 4 bases and J by 7 bases, leaving 14 bases between them. This CDR3 is built from 13 residues. The CDR3 sequence: CASSTGIRGEQYF. DNA of the CDR3: TGTGCCAGTAGTACCGGGATCCGAGGGGAGCAGTACTTC. Supplemented by reference TRBV19 and TRBJ2-7, the full variable domain reads DGGITQSPKYLFRKEGQNVTLSCEQNLNHDAMYWYRQDPGQGLRLIYYSQIVNDFQKGDIAEGYSVSREKKESFPLTVTSAQKNPTAFYLCASSTGIRGEQYFGPGTRLTVT.

This clone occurred once. J is TRBJ2-1 and V is TRBV9; the D gene is possibly TRBD2 (6 bases). Germline V gives CDR1 SGDLS, CDR2 YYNGEE. The CDR3 extends over 12 amino acids. The V end lost 2 bases, the J end lost 7 bases, and 7 bases lay between the germline ends. This CDR3 is CASSVEGNEQFF. The CDR3 DNA follows: TGTGCCAGCAGCGTGGAGGGTAATGAGCAGTTCTTC. Full variable domain (remainder filled in from reference TRBV9 and TRBJ2-1): DSGVTQTPKHLITATGQRVTLRCSPRSGDLSVYWYQQSLDQGLQFLIQYYNGEERAKGNILERFSAQQFPDLHSELNLSSLELGDSALYFCASSVEGNEQFFGPGTRLTVL.